This TCR beta chain came from a study of early stage breast cancer tumors. Overall study context: Most invasive tumors, about 80% of the 16, were ER+/PR+/HER2-. Among approximately 12 ER+/PR+/HER2- tumors, eight were ductal, four lobular. Whole-study findings and limits: Comparing each tissue with blood distinguished tumor from normal in 14 of 16 patients.

The protocol was immunoSEQ multiplex PCR, while the TCRdb copy is restricted to in-frame clones and leaves out a portion. The sample holds around 31,000 clones, roughly four fifths seen once. Concerning this clone itself: The antigen remains undetermined.

Germline-derived CDR1 and CDR2 are SGDLS and YYNGEE. Trimming shortened V by 3 bases and J by 5 bases, and 14 bases separated the two germline ends. CDR3 length equals 14 residues. The sequencing input was blood. The sequence derives from a person aged 40 to 49 with breast cancer. V is TRBV9 and J is TRBJ2-5; weak D call: TRBD2 (6 bases). The DNA of the CDR3 is TGTGCCAGCAGCGAGGTGGGACTTGGCGAGACCCAGTACTTC. It translates to CASSEVGLGETQYF.